This entry is about one T cell receptor (beta chain). Its antigen remains unidentified. These data are taken from a study of somatic mutations in cytotoxic T cells in rheumatoid arthritis. Study results and caveats: No age-related increase in CD8+ clonality was seen in healthy controls, but one was seen in rheumatoid arthritis patients. Of 65 patients, about eight had a largest CD8+ clone that exceeded 20% of CD8+ cells. The study found no significant difference in CD8+ T-cell clonality between rheumatoid arthritis patients and age-matched healthy controls. Just what the expanded CD8+ clones targeted, in terms of antigens, remained unknown.

TCRdb's table, derived via immunoSEQ multiplex PCR, lists solely in-frame clones and lacks some. The table includes 9,000 to 13,000 clones, over 80% detected once. This CDR3 has 13 residues. V lost 6 bases to trimming and J lost 12 bases; unmatched junction nucleotides: 11. Per germline, CDR1 MNHEY and CDR2 SMNVEV (reference sequence). V and J are TRBV27 and TRBJ2-1; 7 bases are a match to TRBD1. This sequence was found in an adult with rheumatoid arthritis. The sequencing input was CD8+ T cells sorted from blood. CDR3: CASREDRVHGQFF. In DNA, the CDR3 is TGTGCCAGCAGGGAAGACAGGGTCCACGGGCAGTTCTTC.